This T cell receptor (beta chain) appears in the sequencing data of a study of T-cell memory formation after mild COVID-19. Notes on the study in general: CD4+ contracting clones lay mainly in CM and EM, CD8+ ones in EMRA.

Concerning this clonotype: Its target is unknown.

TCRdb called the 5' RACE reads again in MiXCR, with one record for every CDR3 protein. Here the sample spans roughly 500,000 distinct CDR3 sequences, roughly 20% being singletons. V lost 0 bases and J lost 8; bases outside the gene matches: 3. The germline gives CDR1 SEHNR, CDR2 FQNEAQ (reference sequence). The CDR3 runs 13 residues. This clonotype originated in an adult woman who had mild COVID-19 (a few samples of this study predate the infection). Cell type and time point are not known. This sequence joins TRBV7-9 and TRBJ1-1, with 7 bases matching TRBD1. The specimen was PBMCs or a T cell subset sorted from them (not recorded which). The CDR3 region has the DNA TGTGCCAGCAGCTTAGCTGGGACAGAAGAAGCTTTCTTT. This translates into CASSLAGTEEAFF.